The next 10 T cell receptor beta chains were all read from a single sample in a study of pediatric ulcerative colitis. Measured with immunoSEQ multiplex PCR; TCRdb has only the in-frame clones, and not every one. Here the sample spans more than 12,000 clones, 85% to 90% being singletons. Sequencing used blood. The source of these receptors is a boy younger than 18 with moderate ulcerative colitis.

The chain has TRBV18 and TRBJ2-3, with 10 bases matching TRBD2. The V and J ends lost 3 bases and 0 bases, in that order; junction bases with no gene match: 3. Per germline, CDR1 KGHSH and CDR2 LQKENI. The CDR3 contains 16 residues. CDR3 nucleotide sequence: TGTGCCAGCTCACCCCGACTAGCGGGTAGCACAGATACGCAGTATTTT. As protein: CASSPRLAGSTDTQYF.

The CDR3 sequence is CASSQDQARNYGYTF. The DNA for the CDR3 is TGCGCCAGCAGCCAAGATCAGGCAAGGAACTATGGCTACACCTTC. V gene TRBV4-1 combines with J gene TRBJ1-2; D unclear. CDR3 length equals 15 residues. Germline V gene sequence: CDR1 MGHRA, CDR2 YSYEKL. Between the trimmed V and J ends, which lost 0 bases and 2 bases, there was a span of 10 bases.

The chain employs TRBV11-2 and TRBJ2-7, with a possible D match to TRBD1 (6 bases). In germline, CDR1 is SGHAT, CDR2 FQNNGV. The CDR3 spans 14 residues. V was cut by 4 bases and J by 0 bases, with 10 bases left in between. CDR3 protein: CASSSGQISYEQYF. The CDR3 bases are TGTGCCAGCAGCTCAGGACAGATCTCCTACGAGCAGTACTTC.

The gene calls are TRBV9 and TRBJ2-7, with unresolved D. Trimming cost V 3 bases and J 4 bases, with 11 bases left between them. The CDR3 extends over 13 amino acids. Germline-derived CDR1 and CDR2 are SGDLS and YYNGEE. CDR3 sequence (DNA): TGTGCCAGCAGCGCCGACCCTGATTACGAGCAGTACTTC. Protein: CASSADPDYEQYF.

V gene TRBV21-1 combines with J gene TRBJ2-1. TRBV21-1 is a recognized pseudogene. This CDR3 contains 18 residues. As DNA, the CDR3 is TGTGCCAGCAGCAAAGGGACGGGGCCTACCACGAATTTGGATGAGCAGTTCTTC. Its translation: CASSKGTGPTTNLDEQFF.

The rearrangement uses TRBV7-6 and TRBJ2-1, with D perhaps TRBD1 (5 bases). The germline gives CDR1 SGHVS, CDR2 FNYEAQ. CDR3 length: 15 amino acids. V shed 5 bases and J shed 3 bases, with 14 bases lying between them. The CDR3 spells CASSHSEDSYNEQFF. In nucleotides, the CDR3 is TGTGCCAGCAGCCACTCCGAAGACAGCTACAATGAGCAGTTCTTC.

This clone was recorded once. The chain couples TRBV15 to TRBJ1-2, with D possibly being TRBD1 (5 bases). This CDR3 has 14 residues. Between the trimmed V and J ends, which lost 3 bases and 3 bases, there was a span of 11 bases. The germline V gene has CDR1 LNHNV and CDR2 YYDKDF (reference sequence). CDR3 DNA sequence: TGTGCCACCAGCAGGGTAACGGGGGACTATGGCTACACCTTC. This encodes CATSRVTGDYGYTF.

This chain connects TRBV27 to TRBJ1-5, with a weak D call TRBD1 (6 bases). Trimming cost V 5 bases and J 0 bases, with 11 bases left between them. Germline assignment: CDR1 MNHEY and CDR2 SMNVEV (reference sequence). There are 15 residues in the CDR3. The CDR3 loop is CASSPIQGSNQPQHF. CDR3 bases: TGTGCCAGCAGTCCGATACAGGGTAGCAATCAGCCCCAGCATTTT.

This clone occurred once. The DNA of the CDR3 is TGTGCCAGTAGTCCTCTGACAGGATCCAGCTCTGGGGCCAACGTCCTGACTTTC. It specifies CASSPLTGSSSGANVLTF. This rearrangement joins TRBV19 to TRBJ2-6, with D possibly matching TRBD1 (6 bases). CDR1 is LNHDA, CDR2 SQIVND, per germline (reference sequence). Trimming took 5 bases from V and 0 from J, leaving 17 bases between them. This CDR3 spans 18 amino acids.

This chain links TRBV13 with TRBJ2-5, with TRBD1 matching 10 bases. Germline V gene data show CDR1 as PRHDT and CDR2 as FYEKMQ (reference sequence). V shed 4 bases and J 0 bases; nucleotides not matched to a gene: 17. This CDR3 comprises 20 residues. The CDR3 reads CASSSIPGTGAQTHQETQYF. The CDR3, as DNA: TGTGCCAGCAGCTCAATTCCCGGGACAGGGGCCCAAACACACCAAGAGACCCAGTACTTC.